Each of the 21 T cell receptor beta chains below was sequenced from the same sample in a study of T-cell reconstitution after alpha-beta-depleted transplantation in children. Preparation of the TCRbeta library was carried out with unique molecular identifiers. In TCRdb, the PCR reads were re-called with MiXCR into one record per CDR3 protein. The sample consists of approximately 220,000 distinct CDR3 sequences, approximately 17% of them appearing once. The sample in question was PBMCs, mostly from graft donor cells, obtained 360 days after TCRalphabeta/CD19-depleted stem cell transplant. Source of these receptors: a male patient aged 2 to 9 who had a stem cell transplant for acute lymphoblastic leukemia, so the T cells may come from the graft donor.

V gene TRBV28 combines with J gene TRBJ2-1, with D possibly being TRBD2 (6 bases). The CDR3 runs 15 residues. Germline V gives CDR1 MDHEN, CDR2 SYDVKM. V was clipped by 6 bases and J by 4 bases, with 16 bases between them. The CDR3, as DNA: TGTGCCAGCAGGTCCCCGCGGGATCGGTACAATGAGCAGTTCTTC. It yields the protein CASRSPRDRYNEQFF.

In its sample, this clonotype was seen a few times. The chain uses TRBV5-5 and TRBJ1-5, with a tentative D call TRBD1 (5 bases). The V and J ends lost 2 bases and 7 bases respectively, with 13 bases between them. The germline gives CDR1 SGHKS, CDR2 YYEKEE (reference sequence). There are 14 residues in the CDR3. The CDR3 loop reads CASSFRRGEQPQHF. CDR3 sequence (DNA): TGTGCCAGCAGCTTTCGCCGGGGGGAGCAGCCCCAGCATTTT.

This clonotype occurred a few times. This chain joins TRBV5-6 and TRBJ1-5, with D uncertain. Germline loops: CDR1 SGHDT, CDR2 YYEEEE. V was shortened by 1 base and J by 6 bases, with 17 bases between the two germline ends. This CDR3 comprises 16 residues. CDR3 residues: CASSLFSGRAGQPQHF. CDR3 nucleotides: TGTGCCAGCAGCTTGTTTTCAGGTCGGGCAGGTCAGCCCCAGCATTTT.

This clonotype was detected only a few times. The chain links TRBV11-1 to TRBJ2-2; TRBD1 agrees at 9 bases. This CDR3 is built from 17 residues. The germline V gene has CDR1 SGHAT and CDR2 FQDESV (reference sequence). V was pared by 4 bases and J by 2 bases, with 8 bases of the junction left unmatched. The CDR3 sequence: CASSSPGTGTNTGELFF. The DNA of the CDR3 is TGTGCCAGCAGCTCACCCGGGACAGGGACTAACACCGGGGAGCTGTTTTTT.

The CDR3: CASSQDMAQQYF. The DNA for the CDR3 is TGTGCCAGCAGCCAAGATATGGCCCAGCAGTACTTC. The genes are TRBV3-1 and TRBJ2-7; no definite D call. V was shortened by 0 bases and J by 8 bases, with 8 bases between the two germline ends. The CDR3 runs 12 residues. CDR1 and CDR2 (germline): LGHDT, YNNKEL (reference sequence).

This clonotype was detected a few times. V gene TRBV7-8 combines with J gene TRBJ1-1; no firm D call. Trimming cost V 7 bases and J 3 bases, with 9 bases left between them. The CDR3 is made up of 12 amino acids. The germline CDR1 and CDR2 sequences are SGHVS and FQNEAQ. The CDR3 DNA reads as TGTGCCAGCACCTTGGACCACACTGAAGCTTTCTTT. Protein sequence: CASTLDHTEAFF.

The rearrangement joins TRBV10-1 to TRBJ2-7, with D perhaps matching TRBD2 (6 bases). The CDR3 sequence is 13 residues long. In germline, CDR1 is WNHNN, CDR2 SYGVQD (reference sequence). V shed 2 bases and J shed 5 bases, with 10 bases lying between them. Written as DNA, the CDR3 is TGCGCCAGCAGTGAGCCGGGGGTCCACGAGCAGTACTTC. Translating gives CASSEPGVHEQYF.

The CDR3 is CASSSQHEAFF. The CDR3 DNA reads as TGTGCCAGCAGCTCCCAACATGAAGCTTTCTTT. This rearrangement joins TRBV27 to TRBJ1-1; D remains unclear. Trimming pared 6 bases from V and 7 bases from J, leaving 9 bases between. This CDR3 is 11 amino acids long. Germline CDR1 reads MNHEY; CDR2 reads SMNVEV (reference sequence).

The chain carries TRBV12-3 or TRBV12-4 and TRBJ2-7, with D uncertain. Deletions cut 6 bases from V and 6 bases from J, with 9 bases between. This CDR3 has 11 amino acids. The CDR3 DNA sequence: TGTGCCAGCAGCCTAACAGTCGAGCAGTACTTC. This translates into CASSLTVEQYF.

The chain uses TRBV18 and TRBJ2-7; tentatively, D is TRBD2 (6 bases). Germline CDR1 and CDR2: KGHSH and LQKENI. The CDR3 length is 17 residues. Trimming left V 4 bases short and J 2 bases short, with 21 bases between. The CDR3 protein is CASSLGDGPGGTYEQYF. As DNA, the CDR3 is TGTGCCAGCTCACTGGGGGATGGTCCAGGCGGGACCTACGAGCAGTACTTC. The whole variable domain, filled in from reference TRBV18 and TRBJ2-7, reads NAGVMQNPRHLVRRRGQEARLRCSPMKGHSHVYWYRQLPEEGLKFMVYLQKENIIDESGMPKERFSAEFPKEGPSILRIQQVVRGDSAAYFCASSLGDGPGGTYEQYFGPGTRLTVT.

This clonotype has only a few counts. The genes are TRBV9 and TRBJ2-3, with TRBD1 matching 11 bases. The germline V gene encodes CDR1 SGDLS and CDR2 YYNGEE. This CDR3 has 16 amino acids. The J segment lost 3 bases and the V segment lost 2 bases, leaving 5 bases of the junction unmatched. The CDR3 DNA follows: TGTGCCAGCAGCGTCGGGACAGGGGGGAATACAGATACGCAGTATTTT. It encodes CASSVGTGGNTDTQYF.

This clonotype was detected a few times. This chain connects TRBV4-1 to TRBJ2-3, with a tentative D call TRBD2 (6 bases). Per germline, CDR1 MGHRA and CDR2 YSYEKL. The V and J ends lost 0 bases and 0 bases respectively, with 19 bases between them. The CDR3 runs to 19 residues. In nucleotides, the CDR3 is TGCGCCAGCAGCCAAGATGGAGGGATCCGATACTCTAGCACAGATACGCAGTATTTT. Protein product: CASSQDGGIRYSSTDTQYF.

There are many counts of this clonotype. The rearrangement links TRBV6-1 to TRBJ1-1; perhaps TRBD1 as D (5 bases). CDR3 length: 13 amino acids. With 6 bases removed from V and 3 bases from J, the gap between germline ends came to 11 bases. The germline V gene encodes CDR1 MNHNS and CDR2 SASEGT. CDR3 region: CASSFEGDTEAFF. CDR3 DNA sequence: TGTGCCAGCAGCTTCGAAGGGGACACTGAAGCTTTCTTT.

Notes on this clonotype: A much larger clone lies one base from this, so it may be a read error. The DNA of the CDR3 is TGTGCCAGCAGCCACGGGGGACAAAAGACCCAGTACTTC. Residues: CASSHGGQKTQYF. The chain has TRBV3-1 and TRBJ2-5, with D perhaps assigned TRBD1 or TRBD2 (6 bases each). V lost 3 bases to trimming and J lost 6 bases, with 11 bases between them. This CDR3 region has 13 residues. CDR1 is LGHDT and CDR2 is YNNKEL in the germline V gene (reference sequence).

This chain connects TRBV19 to TRBJ2-4; D gene ambiguous. V shed 6 bases and J shed 1 base, with 16 bases lying between them. Germline assignment: CDR1 LNHDA and CDR2 SQIVND (reference sequence). The length of the CDR3 is 16 residues. CDR3 sequence reads: CASSTTRLGAKNIQYF. The CDR3 bases are TGTGCCAGTAGCACGACAAGATTAGGCGCCAAAAACATTCAGTACTTC.

This clonotype has more than one count but fewer than ten. The chain has TRBV25-1 and TRBJ2-1; D gene ambiguous. Per germline, CDR1 MGHDK and CDR2 SYGVNS. CDR3 length: 14 residues. Deletions cut 3 bases from V and 5 bases from J, with 11 bases between. The CDR3 loop is CASSEGWVNNEQFF. The CDR3 DNA follows: TGTGCCAGCAGTGAGGGTTGGGTAAACAATGAGCAGTTCTTC.

This clonotype occurred many times. The V gene is TRBV3-1, the J gene TRBJ2-2; D assignment may be TRBD1 or TRBD2 (5 bases each). From germline, CDR1 is LGHDT and CDR2 YNNKEL (reference sequence). V was shortened by 2 bases and J by 9 bases, with 13 bases between the two germline ends. This CDR3 has 14 residues. The CDR3: CASSQMGPSRELFF. The CDR3 bases are TGTGCCAGCAGCCAAATGGGACCGAGCCGGGAGCTGTTTTTT.

Only a few counts were recorded for this clonotype. This chain joins TRBV5-1 and TRBJ2-6, with D maybe TRBD2 (5 bases). Trimming shortened V by 1 base and J by 1 base, and 21 bases separated the two germline ends. The CDR3 loop spans 20 amino acids. In germline, CDR1 is SGHRS, CDR2 YFSETQ. In DNA form, the CDR3 reads TGCGCCAGCAGCTTGATTTGGTCTCGAGGGCGCGGGTCTGGGGCCAACGTCCTGACTTTC. It yields the protein CASSLIWSRGRGSGANVLTF.

V gene TRBV7-9 combines with J gene TRBJ1-1; D uncertain. The V end was cut by 3 bases, the J end by 8 bases, with 7 bases between. This CDR3 is built from 11 residues. Germline V CDR1 and CDR2: SEHNR, FQNEAQ (reference sequence). The CDR3 nucleotides read TGTGCCAGCAGCTTCCAAGGGGAAGCTTTCTTT. It encodes CASSFQGEAFF.

This clonotype occurred a few times. This chain connects TRBV4-1 to TRBJ2-7; maybe TRBD2 (5 bases). Trimming removed 3 bases at V and 2 bases at J, with 14 bases between. Germline values: CDR1 MGHRA, CDR2 YSYEKL. The CDR3 is 15 residues long. The CDR3 DNA sequence: TGCGCCAGCAGCCATAGGCTAGCAGATACCTACGAGCAGTACTTC. Translating gives CASSHRLADTYEQYF.

The J gene is TRBJ2-1, the V gene TRBV7-8; D gene uncertain. V shed 10 bases and J shed 7 bases, with 23 bases lying between them. Germline CDR1 SGHVS, CDR2 FQNEAQ. This CDR3 has 15 amino acids. This chain's CDR3 is CATHSGRSMGNEQFF. The CDR3 DNA reads TGTGCCACCCACTCAGGACGCAGTATGGGGAATGAGCAGTTCTTC.